Listed here is a single T cell receptor beta chain. As yet, its antigen is unknown. This CDR3 region has 14 residues. Trimming took off 5 bases at V and 4 bases at J, with 11 bases between the two ends. Germline CDR1 reads MNHEY; CDR2 reads SMNVEV (reference sequence). The data were taken from a study of T cell repertoires in cytomegalovirus infection. One entry per CDR3 protein, called by TCRdb with MiXCR from the reads. The sample holds 450,000 to 650,000 distinct CDR3 sequences, around 40% seen once. Sequenced here: cultured PBMCs, sampled from culture after CMV antigen stimulation. The sequence came from a human donor in good health (CMV status not recorded). Some clones in this sample may be carry-over from other donors' samples. V gene TRBV27 combines with J gene TRBJ1-4; D is possibly TRBD1 (6 bases). The CDR3 sequence: CASSPGQFNEKLFF. The CDR3 DNA reads as TGTGCCAGCAGTCCCGGACAGTTTAATGAAAAACTGTTTTTT.